This T cell receptor (beta chain) was identified during a study of blood T cell repertoires in COVID-19. Profiling relied on immunoSEQ multiplex PCR, and the TCRdb table lists in-frame clones only, not all of them. The data hold around 440,000 clones, with roughly 88% observed a single time. The Seattle patients, enrolled during active infection, were followed longitudinally. This clone was counted only a few times. The clonotype was recovered from a woman aged 50 to 60 with COVID-19, enrolled during active disease. The sequencing sample was made of peripheral blood.

CDR3 DNA sequence: TGTGCCAGCACCAGACTAGCGGGGGCCACCGGGGAGCTGTTTTTT. This sequence encodes CASTRLAGATGELFF. This chain uses TRBV6-5 with TRBJ2-2; 12 nucleotides align to TRBD2. Germline CDR1 reads MNHEY; CDR2 reads SVGAGI. J lost 4 bases, V lost 7 bases, and 4 bases had no gene match. This CDR3 spans 15 amino acids.